A few counts support the clone carrying this T cell receptor (beta chain). Enrolment of Seattle patients took place during active infection, and they were followed longitudinally. The method was immunoSEQ multiplex PCR; TCRdb's version includes in-frame clones alone and lacks a portion of them. The sample contains roughly 200,000 clones, more than 70% of which appear only once. The CDR3 consists of 12 residues. V lost 4 bases, J lost 3 bases, and 7 bases lay in between. This sample is drawn from a study of blood T cell repertoires in COVID-19. Turning to the study itself: Spain, Italy and the United States supplied samples that represented acute and convalescent COVID-19.

This chain links TRBV12-3 or TRBV12-4 with TRBJ2-7, with D possibly being TRBD1 (5 bases). Sequenced material: peripheral blood. This clonotype was obtained from a person aged 70 to 85 with COVID-19, enrolled during active disease. The CDR3 region has the DNA TGTGCCAGCAGTTCACAGGTCTACGAGCAGTACTTC. Translation: CASSSQVYEQYF.